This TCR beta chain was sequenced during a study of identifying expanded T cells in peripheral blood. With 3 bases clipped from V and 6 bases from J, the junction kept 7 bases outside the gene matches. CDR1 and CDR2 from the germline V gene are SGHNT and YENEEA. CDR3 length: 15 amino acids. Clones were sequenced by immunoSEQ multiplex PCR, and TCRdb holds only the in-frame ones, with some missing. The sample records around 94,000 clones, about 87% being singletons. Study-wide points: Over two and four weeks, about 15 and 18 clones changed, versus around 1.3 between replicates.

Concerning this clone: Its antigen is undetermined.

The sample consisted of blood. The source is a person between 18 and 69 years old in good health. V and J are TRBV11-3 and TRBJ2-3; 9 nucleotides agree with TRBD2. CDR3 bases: TGTGCCAGCAGCTTCGGCGGGGGGGGATCGGATACGCAGTATTTT. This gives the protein CASSFGGGGSDTQYF.